A single TCR beta chain is shown here with its context. TCRdb keeps only in-frame clones here, not all; method: immunoSEQ multiplex PCR. The table has about 73,000 clones, approximately 80% seen once; the top ten hold approximately 2.4%. This sample was taken from a study of blood T cell repertoires in COVID-19. V lost 6 bases and J lost 8; bases outside the gene matches: 11. CDR1 MNHEY and CDR2 SVGEGT come from the germline V gene. The CDR3 extends over 16 amino acids. This receptor was taken from a man older than 75 with active or convalescent COVID-19. Sequenced sample: peripheral blood. V usage is TRBV6-2 or TRBV6-3 and J usage is TRBJ2-2; 11 nucleotides align to TRBD2. The CDR3: CASSDPSGGRLGELFF. CDR3 bases: TGTGCCAGCAGCGACCCTAGCGGGGGGCGATTGGGGGAGCTGTTTTTT.